These T cell receptor beta chains were read from a single sample in a study of T cell repertoires in cytomegalovirus infection. MiXCR, applied by TCRdb to the reads, yields one record per CDR3 protein. The data contain 650,000 to 900,000 distinct CDR3 sequences, about 27% of them singletons. Antigens of these TCRs are unknown. Material: cultured CD8+ T cells from PBMCs, obtained from culture after CMV antigen stimulation. The receptors stem from a human donor in good health (CMV status not recorded). Some clones in this sample may be carry-over from other donors' samples. Each CDR3 is given with its conserved first and last residue. A D gene is named only where the DNA matches it firmly. Expanded clones are given a class, and other clones once, few, many or no size at all.

D gene: -
J gene: TRBJ1-2
clone size: -
V gene: TRBV19
CDR3 protein: CASRFPWSNYGYTF
CDR3 DNA: TGTGCCAGTAGGTTCCCTTGGTCTAACTATGGCTACACCTTC

D gene: -
J gene: TRBJ1-5
clone size: -
V gene: TRBV6-2/TRBV6-3
CDR3 protein: CASSYFGQPNQPQHF
CDR3 DNA: TGTGCCAGCAGTTACTTCGGACAGCCCAATCAGCCCCAGCATTTT

D gene: -
J gene: TRBJ2-1
clone size: -
V gene: TRBV9
CDR3 protein: CASSVSLTGRNEQFF
CDR3 DNA: TGTGCCAGCAGCGTCAGCCTTACAGGGAGGAATGAGCAGTTCTTC

D gene: -
J gene: TRBJ1-2
clone size: -
V gene: TRBV7-9
CDR3 protein: CASSLLEGSYGYTF
CDR3 DNA: TGTGCCAGCAGCTTACTGGAGGGAAGCTATGGCTACACCTTC

D gene: -
J gene: TRBJ2-1
clone size: -
V gene: TRBV7-9
CDR3 protein: CASSPVGGGRYNEQFF
CDR3 DNA: TGTGCCAGCAGCCCGGTGGGGGGGGGGCGATACAATGAGCAGTTCTTC

D gene: -
J gene: TRBJ1-1
clone size: -
V gene: TRBV7-9
CDR3 protein: CASSIAGLATEAFF
CDR3 DNA: TGTGCCAGCAGTATCGCCGGACTGGCGACTGAAGCTTTCTTT

D gene: -
J gene: TRBJ2-5
clone size: few
V gene: TRBV4-1
CDR3 protein: CASSQGGPWDETQYF
CDR3 DNA: TGCGCCAGCAGCCAAGGGGGCCCGTGGGACGAGACCCAGTACTTC

D gene: -
J gene: TRBJ2-5
clone size: many
V gene: TRBV14
CDR3 protein: CASSQEIQRVTSASETQYF
CDR3 DNA: TGTGCCAGCAGCCAAGAGATACAGCGGGTGACCTCCGCGTCAGAGACCCAGTACTTC

D gene: -
J gene: TRBJ2-7
clone size: -
V gene: TRBV12-5
CDR3 protein: CASVADPYEQYF
CDR3 DNA: TGTGCTAGTGTTGCCGACCCGTACGAGCAGTACTTC

D gene: -
J gene: TRBJ2-1
clone size: -
V gene: TRBV24-1
CDR3 protein: CATSDESYEQFF
CDR3 DNA: TGTGCCACCAGTGATGAGTCGTATGAGCAGTTCTTC

D gene: -
J gene: TRBJ2-7
clone size: few
V gene: TRBV7-9
CDR3 protein: CASSLEPGQEQYF
CDR3 DNA: TGTGCCAGCAGTCTTGAACCAGGGCAAGAGCAGTACTTC

D gene: -
J gene: TRBJ1-6
clone size: once
V gene: TRBV7-6
CDR3 protein: CASSSSGDNSPLHF
CDR3 DNA: TGTGCCAGCAGCTCCTCGGGGGACAATTCACCCCTCCACTTT

D gene: TRBD1
J gene: TRBJ1-5
clone size: -
V gene: TRBV10-3
CDR3 protein: CAISGQGGNQPQHF
CDR3 DNA: TGTGCCATCAGTGGACAGGGTGGCAATCAGCCCCAGCATTTT

D gene: TRBD2
J gene: TRBJ2-2
clone size: few
V gene: TRBV12-5
CDR3 protein: CASGSGLAGGNTGELFF
CDR3 DNA: TGTGCTAGTGGTTCCGGACTAGCGGGGGGTAACACCGGGGAGCTGTTTTTT

D gene: -
J gene: TRBJ1-2
clone size: -
V gene: TRBV6-6
CDR3 protein: CASTAVANYGYTF
CDR3 DNA: TGTGCCAGCACCGCGGTTGCTAACTATGGCTACACCTTC

D gene: TRBD1
J gene: TRBJ2-2
clone size: few
V gene: TRBV11-2
CDR3 protein: CASSSPLIGQGTNTGELFF
CDR3 DNA: TGTGCCAGCAGCTCCCCTTTAATCGGACAGGGTACGAACACCGGGGAGCTGTTTTTT

D gene: -
J gene: TRBJ2-1
clone size: -
V gene: TRBV7-3
CDR3 protein: CASSLHGGFLSEQFF
CDR3 DNA: TGTGCCAGCAGCTTACACGGGGGTTTTCTTTCTGAGCAGTTCTTC

D gene: -
J gene: TRBJ2-1
clone size: few
V gene: TRBV7-6
CDR3 protein: CASSLQTGSYNEQFF
CDR3 DNA: TGTGCCAGCAGTCTCCAGACGGGATCCTACAATGAGCAGTTCTTC

D gene: -
J gene: TRBJ2-4
clone size: few
V gene: TRBV4-1
CDR3 protein: CASSQDRTATPSARYRGGNIQYF
CDR3 DNA: TGCGCCAGCAGCCAAGATAGAACCGCAACCCCCTCGGCCCGCTACAGGGGAGGGAACATTCAGTACTTC

D gene: TRBD2
J gene: TRBJ2-1
clone size: -
V gene: TRBV28
CDR3 protein: CASVDSGSSYNEQFF
CDR3 DNA: TGTGCCAGCGTGGATAGCGGGAGCTCCTACAATGAGCAGTTCTTC

D gene: TRBD1
J gene: TRBJ2-4
clone size: many
V gene: TRBV19
CDR3 protein: CASSIWSSTGAKNIQYF
CDR3 DNA: TGTGCCAGTAGTATATGGTCATCGACAGGGGCCAAAAACATTCAGTACTTC

D gene: TRBD1
J gene: TRBJ2-3
clone size: few
V gene: TRBV23-1
CDR3 protein: CASSRTGGAIPTDTQYF
CDR3 DNA: TGCGCCAGCAGTCGAACAGGGGGCGCGATTCCCACAGATACGCAGTATTTT

D gene: TRBD2
J gene: TRBJ2-3
clone size: -
V gene: TRBV29-1
CDR3 protein: CSVEGLAGGHTDTQYF
CDR3 DNA: TGCAGCGTTGAGGGACTAGCGGGGGGACACACAGATACGCAGTATTTT

D gene: -
J gene: TRBJ2-5
clone size: few
V gene: TRBV7-4
CDR3 protein: CASSLETHRETQYF
CDR3 DNA: TGTGCCAGCAGCTTAGAGACCCATCGAGAGACCCAGTACTTC

D gene: -
J gene: TRBJ1-5
clone size: -
V gene: TRBV6-2/TRBV6-3
CDR3 protein: CASSAPGLQGQPQHF
CDR3 DNA: TGTGCCAGCAGTGCCCCCGGGCTACAGGGTCAGCCCCAGCATTTT

D gene: -
J gene: TRBJ2-1
clone size: -
V gene: TRBV10-1
CDR3 protein: CASSELIHSSYNEQFF
CDR3 DNA: TGCGCCAGCAGTGAGTTAATCCACTCTTCCTACAATGAGCAGTTCTTC

D gene: TRBD1
J gene: TRBJ1-2
clone size: -
V gene: TRBV4-3
CDR3 protein: CASSQPGTGNYGYTF
CDR3 DNA: TGCGCCAGCAGCCAACCCGGGACAGGGAACTATGGCTACACCTTC

D gene: -
J gene: TRBJ2-3
clone size: many
V gene: TRBV6-1
CDR3 protein: CASSQGPDTQYF
CDR3 DNA: TGTGCCAGCAGTCAGGGACCAGATACGCAGTATTTT

D gene: -
J gene: TRBJ1-2
clone size: many
V gene: TRBV19
CDR3 protein: CASSPDSYGYTF
CDR3 DNA: TGTGCCAGCAGTCCCGACAGCTATGGCTACACCTTC

D gene: -
J gene: TRBJ1-1
clone size: -
V gene: TRBV4-1
CDR3 protein: CASSQDRGRATEAFF
CDR3 DNA: TGCGCCAGCAGCCAAGATCGGGGCAGAGCCACTGAAGCTTTCTTT

D gene: -
J gene: TRBJ2-5
clone size: -
V gene: TRBV29-1
CDR3 protein: CSVEMGREETQYF
CDR3 DNA: TGCAGCGTTGAAATGGGGAGAGAAGAGACCCAGTACTTC

D gene: -
J gene: TRBJ1-2
clone size: few
V gene: TRBV29-1
CDR3 protein: CSVEDQENYGYTF
CDR3 DNA: TGCAGCGTTGAAGATCAGGAGAACTATGGCTACACCTTC

D gene: -
J gene: TRBJ1-2
clone size: -
V gene: TRBV7-9
CDR3 protein: CASSPPSPHYGYTF
CDR3 DNA: TGTGCCAGCAGCCCGCCAAGCCCCCACTATGGCTACACCTTC

D gene: -
J gene: TRBJ1-5
clone size: once
V gene: TRBV28
CDR3 protein: CASSWGRGSQPQHF
CDR3 DNA: TGTGCCAGCAGTTGGGGTAGGGGAAGTCAGCCCCAGCATTTT

D gene: TRBD1
J gene: TRBJ1-1
clone size: few
V gene: TRBV7-9
CDR3 protein: CASSASSGGGNTEAFF
CDR3 DNA: TGTGCCAGCAGCGCCTCTTCAGGGGGGGGGAACACTGAAGCTTTCTTT

D gene: TRBD1
J gene: TRBJ2-5
clone size: few
V gene: TRBV7-6
CDR3 protein: CASSLAWDSLGQETQYF
CDR3 DNA: TGTGCCAGCAGCTTAGCCTGGGACAGTCTCGGCCAAGAGACCCAGTACTTC

D gene: -
J gene: TRBJ1-6
clone size: few
V gene: TRBV25-1
CDR3 protein: CASSEQGVPNSPLHF
CDR3 DNA: TGTGCCAGCAGTGAACAGGGCGTTCCTAATTCACCCCTCCACTTT

D gene: -
J gene: TRBJ1-2
clone size: -
V gene: TRBV7-4
CDR3 protein: CANSHPWTDNYGYTF
CDR3 DNA: TGTGCCAACAGCCACCCCTGGACGGATAACTATGGCTACACCTTC

D gene: -
J gene: TRBJ1-1
clone size: -
V gene: TRBV4-1
CDR3 protein: CASSRAADTEAFF
CDR3 DNA: TGCGCCAGCAGCCGGGCAGCTGACACTGAAGCTTTCTTT

D gene: TRBD1
J gene: TRBJ1-2
clone size: -
V gene: TRBV7-9
CDR3 protein: CASSTNPGQGAPYGYTF
CDR3 DNA: TGTGCCAGCAGCACCAATCCGGGACAGGGGGCTCCCTATGGCTACACCTTC

D gene: -
J gene: TRBJ2-2
clone size: few
V gene: TRBV7-9
CDR3 protein: CASVPGPHPTGELFF
CDR3 DNA: TGTGCCAGTGTGCCGGGGCCGCATCCCACCGGGGAGCTGTTTTTT

D gene: TRBD1
J gene: TRBJ1-5
clone size: many
V gene: TRBV7-8
CDR3 protein: CASSDRQGGNNQPQHF
CDR3 DNA: TGTGCCAGCAGCGACAGACAGGGAGGAAACAATCAGCCCCAGCATTTT

D gene: -
J gene: TRBJ1-5
clone size: many
V gene: TRBV6-1
CDR3 protein: CASSDPFSRTGYNQPQHF
CDR3 DNA: TGTGCCAGCAGTGACCCTTTTTCGCGAACAGGATATAATCAGCCCCAGCATTTT

D gene: -
J gene: TRBJ2-1
clone size: few
V gene: TRBV27
CDR3 protein: CASSWDPRGNEQFF
CDR3 DNA: TGTGCCAGCAGTTGGGACCCCCGGGGCAATGAGCAGTTCTTC

D gene: -
J gene: TRBJ2-4
clone size: few
V gene: TRBV7-9
CDR3 protein: CASSLDRREDIQYF
CDR3 DNA: TGTGCCAGCAGCTTAGATCGTAGGGAGGACATTCAGTACTTC

D gene: TRBD1
J gene: TRBJ1-2
clone size: few
V gene: TRBV12-3/TRBV12-4
CDR3 protein: CASSVQGAFDYGYTF
CDR3 DNA: TGTGCCAGCAGTGTACAGGGGGCGTTTGACTATGGCTACACCTTC

D gene: TRBD1
J gene: TRBJ1-2
clone size: -
V gene: TRBV29-1
CDR3 protein: CSVEWDRSSIYGYTF
CDR3 DNA: TGCAGCGTTGAATGGGACAGAAGTTCTATCTATGGCTACACCTTC

D gene: TRBD1
J gene: TRBJ1-2
clone size: few
V gene: TRBV2
CDR3 protein: CAIQDRGQDGYTF
CDR3 DNA: TGTGCCATACAGGACAGGGGGCAGGATGGCTACACCTTC

D gene: TRBD1
J gene: TRBJ1-5
clone size: few
V gene: TRBV28
CDR3 protein: CASRRGTGISNQPQHF
CDR3 DNA: TGTGCCAGCAGGAGGGGGACAGGGATAAGCAATCAGCCCCAGCATTTT

D gene: TRBD1
J gene: TRBJ1-1
clone size: few
V gene: TRBV7-6
CDR3 protein: CASSTGAGTEAFF
CDR3 DNA: TGTGCCAGCAGTACAGGGGCGGGCACTGAAGCTTTCTTT

D gene: -
J gene: TRBJ1-5
clone size: -
V gene: TRBV6-1
CDR3 protein: CASSYTASNQPQHF
CDR3 DNA: TGTGCCAGCAGTTATACGGCGAGCAATCAGCCCCAGCATTTT

D gene: -
J gene: TRBJ2-1
clone size: many
V gene: TRBV2
CDR3 protein: CASSKTGRPPYNEQFF
CDR3 DNA: TGTGCCAGCAGTAAAACAGGGCGGCCTCCCTACAATGAGCAGTTCTTC

D gene: TRBD1
J gene: TRBJ2-5
clone size: many
V gene: TRBV12-3/TRBV12-4
CDR3 protein: CASRPRDREQETQYF
CDR3 DNA: TGTGCCAGCAGGCCCAGGGACAGGGAACAAGAGACCCAGTACTTC

D gene: TRBD2
J gene: TRBJ2-7
clone size: few
V gene: TRBV20-1
CDR3 protein: CSARSWTSSYEQYF
CDR3 DNA: TGCAGTGCTAGATCTTGGACTAGCTCCTACGAGCAGTACTTC

D gene: -
J gene: TRBJ2-7
clone size: few
V gene: TRBV20-1
CDR3 protein: CSARPTDYYEQYF
CDR3 DNA: TGCAGTGCCCGGCCGACAGACTACTACGAGCAGTACTTC